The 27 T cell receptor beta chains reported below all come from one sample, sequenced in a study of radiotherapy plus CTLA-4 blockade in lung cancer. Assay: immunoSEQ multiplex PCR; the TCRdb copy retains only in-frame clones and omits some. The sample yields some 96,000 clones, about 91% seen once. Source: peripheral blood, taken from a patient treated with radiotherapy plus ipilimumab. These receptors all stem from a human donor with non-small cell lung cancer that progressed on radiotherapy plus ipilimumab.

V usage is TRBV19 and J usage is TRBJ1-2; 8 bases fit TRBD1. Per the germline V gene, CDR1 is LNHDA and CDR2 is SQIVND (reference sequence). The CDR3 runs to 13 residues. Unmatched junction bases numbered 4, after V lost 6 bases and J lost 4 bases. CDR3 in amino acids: CASSQGQVYGYTF. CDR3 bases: TGTGCCAGTAGCCAGGGACAGGTCTATGGCTACACCTTC.

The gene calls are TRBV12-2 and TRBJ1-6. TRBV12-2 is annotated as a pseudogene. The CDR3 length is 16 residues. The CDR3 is CASRLAPPPSHSPLHF. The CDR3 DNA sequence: TGTGCAAGTCGCTTAGCGCCCCCACCATCCCATTCACCCCTCCACTTT.

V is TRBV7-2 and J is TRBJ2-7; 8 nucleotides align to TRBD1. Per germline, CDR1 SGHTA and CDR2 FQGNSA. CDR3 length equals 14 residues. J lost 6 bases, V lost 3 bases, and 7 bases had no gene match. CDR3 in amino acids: CASSFQGARSEQYF. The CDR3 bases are TGTGCCAGCAGCTTCCAGGGGGCGCGGAGCGAGCAGTACTTC. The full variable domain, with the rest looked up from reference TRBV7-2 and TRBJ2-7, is GAGVSQSPSNKVTEKGKDVELRCDPISGHTALYWYRQSLGQGLEFLIYFQGNSAPDKSGLPSDRFSAERTGGSVSTLTIQRTQQEDSAVYLCASSFQGARSEQYFGPGTRLTVT.

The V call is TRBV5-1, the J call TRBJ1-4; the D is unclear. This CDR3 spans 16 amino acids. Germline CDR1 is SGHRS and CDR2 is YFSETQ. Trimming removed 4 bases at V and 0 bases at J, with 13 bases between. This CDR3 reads CASSPRSTATNEKLFF. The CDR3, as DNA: TGCGCCAGCAGCCCTCGATCGACTGCAACTAATGAAAAACTGTTTTTT.

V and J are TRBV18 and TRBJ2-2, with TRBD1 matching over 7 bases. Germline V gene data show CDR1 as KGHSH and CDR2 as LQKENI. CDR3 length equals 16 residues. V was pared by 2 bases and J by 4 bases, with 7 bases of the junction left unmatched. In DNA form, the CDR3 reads TGTGCCAGCTCACCATCGTTTCAGGGGGTCACCGGGGAGCTGTTTTTT. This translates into CASSPSFQGVTGELFF.

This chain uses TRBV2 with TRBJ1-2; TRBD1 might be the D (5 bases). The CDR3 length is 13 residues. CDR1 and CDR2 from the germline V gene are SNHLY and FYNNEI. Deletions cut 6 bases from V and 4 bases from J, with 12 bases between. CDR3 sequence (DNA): TGTGCCAGCAGGAGGGGAGGTATCTATGGCTACACCTTC. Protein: CASRRGGIYGYTF.

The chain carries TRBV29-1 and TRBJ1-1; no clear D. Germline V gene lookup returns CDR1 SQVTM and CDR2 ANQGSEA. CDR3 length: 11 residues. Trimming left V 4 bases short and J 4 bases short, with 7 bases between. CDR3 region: CSVVPTTEAFF. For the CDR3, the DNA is TGCAGCGTTGTACCGACCACTGAAGCTTTCTTT.

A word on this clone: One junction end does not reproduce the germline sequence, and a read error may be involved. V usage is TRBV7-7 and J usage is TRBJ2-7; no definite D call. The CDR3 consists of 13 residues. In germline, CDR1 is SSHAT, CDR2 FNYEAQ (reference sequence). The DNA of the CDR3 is TGTGCTAGCAGCTTACTGGAAGGACACGAGCAGTACTTC. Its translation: CASSLLEGHEQYF. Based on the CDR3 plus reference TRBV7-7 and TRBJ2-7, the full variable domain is GAGVSQSPRYKVTKRGQDVTLRCDPISSHATLYWYQQALGQGPEFLTYFNYEAQPDKSGLPSDRFSAERPEGSISTLTIQRTEQRDSAMYRCASSLLEGHEQYFGPGTRLTVT.

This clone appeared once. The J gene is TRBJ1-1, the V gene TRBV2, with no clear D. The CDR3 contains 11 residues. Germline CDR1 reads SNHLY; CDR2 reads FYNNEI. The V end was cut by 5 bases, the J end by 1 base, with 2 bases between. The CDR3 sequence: CASSPNTEAFF. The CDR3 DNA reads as TGTGCCAGCAGTCCGAACACTGAAGCTTTCTTT.

The CDR3 DNA reads TGTGCCAGCAGCTCAGAGGATGAAAAACTGTTTTTT. This codes for CASSSEDEKLFF. The chain uses TRBV5-4 and TRBJ1-4; D remains ambiguous. The CDR3 spans 12 residues. Germline V gene data show CDR1 as SGHNT and CDR2 as YYREEE (reference sequence). V was pared by 3 bases and J by 6 bases, with 6 bases between. The full variable domain, rest sourced from reference TRBV5-4 and TRBJ1-4, is ETGVTQSPTHLIKTRGQQVTLRCSSQSGHNTVSWYQQALGQGPQFIFQYYREEENGRGNFPPRFSGLQFPNYSSELNVNALELDDSALYLCASSSEDEKLFFGSGTQLSVL.

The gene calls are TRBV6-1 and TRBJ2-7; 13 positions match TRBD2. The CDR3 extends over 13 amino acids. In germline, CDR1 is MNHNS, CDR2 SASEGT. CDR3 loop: CAGRTSGSYEQYF. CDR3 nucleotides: TGTGCTGGACGGACTAGCGGGAGCTACGAGCAGTACTTC.

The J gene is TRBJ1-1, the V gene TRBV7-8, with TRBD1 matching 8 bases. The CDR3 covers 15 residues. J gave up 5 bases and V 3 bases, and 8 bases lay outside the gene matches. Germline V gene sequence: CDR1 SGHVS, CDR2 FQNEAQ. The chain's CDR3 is CASSFGEQGVTEAFF. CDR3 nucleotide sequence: TGTGCCAGCAGCTTCGGTGAACAGGGGGTGACTGAAGCTTTCTTT.

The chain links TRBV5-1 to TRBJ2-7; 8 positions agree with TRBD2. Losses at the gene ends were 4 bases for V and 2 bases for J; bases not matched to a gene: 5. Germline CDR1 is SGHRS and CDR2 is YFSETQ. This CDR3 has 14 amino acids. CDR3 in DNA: TGCGCCAGCAGCCCGACGGGAGGGGCCTACGAGCAGTACTTC. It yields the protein CASSPTGGAYEQYF.

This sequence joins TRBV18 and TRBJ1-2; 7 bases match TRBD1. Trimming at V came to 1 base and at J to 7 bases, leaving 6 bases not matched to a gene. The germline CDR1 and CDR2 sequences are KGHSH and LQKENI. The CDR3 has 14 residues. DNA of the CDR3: TGTGCCAGCTCACCACTCACAGGGGCCGCTGGCTACACCTTC. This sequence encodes CASSPLTGAAGYTF.

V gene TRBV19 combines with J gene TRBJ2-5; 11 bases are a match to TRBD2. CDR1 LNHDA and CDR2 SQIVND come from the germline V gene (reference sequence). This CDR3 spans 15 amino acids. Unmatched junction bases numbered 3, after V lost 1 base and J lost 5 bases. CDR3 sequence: CASSIVAGGFETQYF. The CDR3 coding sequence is TGTGCCAGTAGTATAGTAGCGGGAGGGTTCGAGACCCAGTACTTC.

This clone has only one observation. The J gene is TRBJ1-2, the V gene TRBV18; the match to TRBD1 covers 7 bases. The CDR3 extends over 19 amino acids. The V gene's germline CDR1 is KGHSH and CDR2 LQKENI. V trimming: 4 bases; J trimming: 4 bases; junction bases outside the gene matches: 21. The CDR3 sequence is CASSHRTVGQRPGTYGYTF. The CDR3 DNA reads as TGTGCCAGCTCACACCGCACCGTGGGACAGCGACCGGGGACCTATGGCTACACCTTC.

The CDR3: CATSLREGVAFF. CDR3 nucleotide sequence: TGTGCCACCAGCTTACGTGAGGGGGTAGCTTTCTTT. The chain couples TRBV15 to TRBJ1-1; possible D gene TRBD1, 6 bases. Trimming cost V 5 bases and J 10 bases, with 14 bases left between them. The CDR3 has 12 residues. Per germline, CDR1 LNHNV and CDR2 YYDKDF (reference sequence).

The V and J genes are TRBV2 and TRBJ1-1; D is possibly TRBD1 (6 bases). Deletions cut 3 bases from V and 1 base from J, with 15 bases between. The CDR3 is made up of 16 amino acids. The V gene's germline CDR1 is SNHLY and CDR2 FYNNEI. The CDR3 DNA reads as TGTGCCAGCAGTGAGCCCGGGACAAGAGAGAACACTGAAGCTTTCTTT. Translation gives CASSEPGTRENTEAFF.

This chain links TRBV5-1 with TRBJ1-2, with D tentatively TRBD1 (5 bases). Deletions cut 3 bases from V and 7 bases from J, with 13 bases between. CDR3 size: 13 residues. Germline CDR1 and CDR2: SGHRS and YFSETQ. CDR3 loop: CASSSGTPGGYTF. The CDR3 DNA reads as TGCGCCAGCAGCTCCGGGACTCCGGGTGGCTACACCTTC.

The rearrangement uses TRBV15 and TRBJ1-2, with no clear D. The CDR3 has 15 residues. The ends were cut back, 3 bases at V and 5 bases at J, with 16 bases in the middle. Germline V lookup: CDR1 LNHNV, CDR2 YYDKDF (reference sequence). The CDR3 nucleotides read TGTGCCACCAGCAGGGCCGGCCCGACCCTTTATGGCTACACCTTC. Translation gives CATSRAGPTLYGYTF. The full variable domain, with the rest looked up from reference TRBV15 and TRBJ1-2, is DAMVIQNPRYQVTQFGKPVTLSCSQTLNHNVMYWYQQKSSQAPKLLFHYYDKDFNNEADTPDNFQSRRPNTSFCFLDIRSPGLGDTAMYLCATSRAGPTLYGYTFGSGTRLTVV.

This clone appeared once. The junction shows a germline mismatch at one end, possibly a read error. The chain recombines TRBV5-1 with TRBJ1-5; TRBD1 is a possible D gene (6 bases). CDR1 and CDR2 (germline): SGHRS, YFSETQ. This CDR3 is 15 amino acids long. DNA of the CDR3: TGCGCCAGCAGCTTGGCCAGGGGAGAAAGTCAGTCCCAGCATTTT. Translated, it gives CASSLARGESQSQHF.

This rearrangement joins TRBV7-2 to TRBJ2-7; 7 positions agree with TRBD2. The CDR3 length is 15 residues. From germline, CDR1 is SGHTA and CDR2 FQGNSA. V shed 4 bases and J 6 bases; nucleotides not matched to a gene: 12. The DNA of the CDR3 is TGTGCCAGCAGCTCCGCTAGCGGAGAGGTCCCCGAGCAGTACTTC. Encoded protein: CASSSASGEVPEQYF.

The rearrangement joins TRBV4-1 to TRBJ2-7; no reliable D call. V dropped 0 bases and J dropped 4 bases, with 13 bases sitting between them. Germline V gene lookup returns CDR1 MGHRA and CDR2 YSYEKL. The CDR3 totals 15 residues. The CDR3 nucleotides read TGCGCCAGCAGCCAAGACTACGGTTCCAGTTACGAGCAGTACTTC. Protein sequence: CASSQDYGSSYEQYF.

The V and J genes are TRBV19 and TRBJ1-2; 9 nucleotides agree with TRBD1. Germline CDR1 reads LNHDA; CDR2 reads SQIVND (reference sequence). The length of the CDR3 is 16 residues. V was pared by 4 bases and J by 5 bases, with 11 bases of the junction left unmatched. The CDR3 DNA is TGTGCCAGTAGTAGCCGGGACAGGGTTTCTCTTTATGGCTACACCTTC. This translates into CASSSRDRVSLYGYTF.

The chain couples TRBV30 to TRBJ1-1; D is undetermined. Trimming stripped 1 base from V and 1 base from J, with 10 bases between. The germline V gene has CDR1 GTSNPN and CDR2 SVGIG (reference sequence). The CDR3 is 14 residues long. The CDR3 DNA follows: TGTGCCTGGAGTGAAGTGGGGAAGAACACTGAAGCTTTCTTT. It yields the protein CAWSEVGKNTEAFF.

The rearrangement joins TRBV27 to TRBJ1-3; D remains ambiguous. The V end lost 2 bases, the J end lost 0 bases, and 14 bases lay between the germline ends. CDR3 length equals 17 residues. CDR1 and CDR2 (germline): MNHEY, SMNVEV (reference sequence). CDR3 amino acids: CASSLEGPSSSGNTIYF. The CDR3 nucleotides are TGTGCCAGCAGTTTAGAGGGCCCGTCGAGCTCTGGAAACACCATATATTTT.

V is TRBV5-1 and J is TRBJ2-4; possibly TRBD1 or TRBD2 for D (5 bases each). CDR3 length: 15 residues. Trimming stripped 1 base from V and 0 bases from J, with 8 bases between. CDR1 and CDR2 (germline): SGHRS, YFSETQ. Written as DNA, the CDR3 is TGCGCCAGCAGCTTGTCGGGGCTAGCCAAAAACATTCAGTACTTC. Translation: CASSLSGLAKNIQYF.